These 26 T cell receptor beta chains came from one sample sequenced in a study of cytomegalovirus exposure and HLA in healthy donors. The study ran its PCR with 60 Vbeta and 13 Jbeta primers. TCRdb keeps only in-frame clones here, not all; method: immunoSEQ multiplex PCR. The top ten hold roughly 1.3% of the sample, which has roughly 180,000 clones, about 80% seen once. The sample was PBMCs. The receptors derive from a man aged 25-40 years in good health and CMV-seronegative.

Only one count was recorded for this clone. The chain combines TRBV7-9 with TRBJ2-7, with 9 bases matching TRBD2. CDR1 and CDR2 (germline): SEHNR, FQNEAQ (reference sequence). The CDR3 runs 14 residues. The trim removed 9 bases at V and 2 bases at J, leaving 8 bases unmatched. The CDR3 bases are TGTGCCAGTAAAAGGCGGGAGGGCCCCTACGAGCAGTACTTC. Protein: CASKRREGPYEQYF.

CDR3 sequence (DNA): TGTGCCAGCAGCCCGGCGGGGGCGTGGAATTCACCCCTCCACTTT. It specifies CASSPAGAWNSPLHF. This chain links TRBV5-6 with TRBJ1-6; D may be TRBD1 (6 bases). With 4 bases removed from V and 7 bases from J, the gap between germline ends came to 15 bases. From germline, CDR1 is SGHDT and CDR2 YYEEEE. The CDR3 spans 15 residues.

The chain joins TRBV21-1 to TRBJ1-2. TRBV21-1 corresponds to a pseudogene. The CDR3 spans 13 residues. CDR3 protein: CASSKVGGGGYTF. The CDR3, as DNA: TGTGCCAGCAGCAAAGTTGGAGGAGGCGGCTACACCTTC.

J is TRBJ2-7 and V is TRBV30, with 8 bases matching TRBD1. The CDR3 consists of 12 residues. Per the germline V gene, CDR1 is GTSNPN and CDR2 is SVGIG (reference sequence). J was trimmed by 7 bases and V by 3 bases; bases with no gene match: 5. The CDR3 bases are TGTGCCTGGAGCACGACAGGGGATGAGCAGTACTTC. Translated, it gives CAWSTTGDEQYF. The full variable domain, its missing parts supplied by reference TRBV30 and TRBJ2-7, is SQTIHQWPATLVQPVGSPLSLECTVEGTSNPNLYWYRQAAGRGLQLLFYSVGIGQISSEVPQNLSASRPQDRQFILSSKKLLLSDSGFYLCAWSTTGDEQYFGPGTRLTVT.

Written as DNA, the CDR3 is TGTGCCAGCACCTACGGGCAGGGGACCTACAATGAGCAGTTCTTC. Its translation is CASTYGQGTYNEQFF. The chain employs TRBV6-1 and TRBJ2-1, with TRBD1 as a possible D gene (6 bases). CDR1 and CDR2 (germline): MNHNS, SASEGT. The CDR3 is 15 amino acids. With 7 bases removed from V and 2 bases from J, the gap between germline ends came to 15 bases.

CDR3 protein: CASSGTGGYETQYF. The CDR3 nucleotides read TGTGCCAGCAGCGGGACAGGGGGCTACGAGACCCAGTACTTC. This rearrangement joins TRBV7-3 to TRBJ2-5; 12 bases align to TRBD1. The CDR3 extends over 14 amino acids. The germline gives CDR1 SGHTA, CDR2 FQGTGA. Trimming removed 5 bases from V and 5 bases from J; junction bases left unmatched: 3.

The chain has TRBV30 and TRBJ1-2; possible D gene TRBD1, 5 bases. The CDR3 is 12 residues long. The germline gives CDR1 GTSNPN, CDR2 SVGIG (reference sequence). Trimming took off 1 base at V and 3 bases at J, with 6 bases between the two ends. CDR3 DNA: TGTGCCTGGAGTGAACAGGACTATGGCTACACCTTC. Translation gives CAWSEQDYGYTF.

The chain couples TRBV9 to TRBJ2-1, with TRBD2 as a possible D gene (6 bases). V was cut by 0 bases and J by 5 bases, with 12 bases left in between. The CDR3 spans 15 residues. The germline V gene has CDR1 SGDLS and CDR2 YYNGEE. The CDR3 protein is CASSVAPTSNNEQFF. The CDR3 DNA sequence: TGTGCCAGCAGCGTAGCTCCCACTAGCAACAATGAGCAGTTCTTC.

The rearrangement links TRBV7-2 to TRBJ1-3, with D possibly being TRBD1 (6 bases). The CDR3 is 15 residues long. Germline V gene lookup returns CDR1 SGHTA and CDR2 FQGNSA. Trimming removed 6 bases at V and 0 bases at J, with 12 bases between. The CDR3 region is CASSQGQFSGNTIYF. DNA of the CDR3: TGTGCCAGCAGTCAAGGACAGTTCTCTGGAAACACCATATATTTT.

The rearrangement links TRBV6-1 to TRBJ1-1, with D hard to call. This CDR3 region has 13 residues. V gave up 7 bases and J gave up 8 bases, with 17 bases separating them. Germline V gives CDR1 MNHNS, CDR2 SASEGT. The CDR3 loop is CASTAGRTAEAFF. The CDR3, as DNA: TGTGCCAGCACCGCGGGGAGAACAGCGGAAGCTTTCTTT.

This clone was picked up one time. The rearrangement joins TRBV19 to TRBJ1-2; D may be TRBD1 (6 bases). Trimming cost V 7 bases and J 6 bases, with 15 bases left between them. Germline CDR1 is LNHDA and CDR2 is SQIVND (reference sequence). This CDR3 has 13 residues. CDR3 loop: CASTEGHVDGYTF. CDR3 sequence (DNA): TGTGCCAGTACTGAGGGACACGTCGATGGCTACACCTTC.

CDR3 bases: TGTGCCAGCAGCTTAGGGACAGGGGGTAACACCATATATTTT. It is translated as CASSLGTGGNTIYF. The J gene is TRBJ1-3, the V gene TRBV7-9; the match to TRBD1 covers 10 bases. The V and J ends lost 1 base and 7 bases, in that order; junction bases with no gene match: 1. Looked up from germline, CDR1 is SEHNR and CDR2 is FQNEAQ (reference sequence). This CDR3 spans 14 amino acids.

The chain uses TRBV28 and TRBJ2-1; no reliable D call. The CDR3 covers 12 residues. V gave up 4 bases and J gave up 6 bases, with 7 bases separating them. CDR1 is MDHEN and CDR2 is SYDVKM in the germline V gene. CDR3 sequence (DNA): TGTGCCAGCAGTTCCCCTCCCAATGAGCAGTTCTTC. This sequence encodes CASSSPPNEQFF.

The chain joins TRBV10-3 to TRBJ2-3; D may be TRBD2 (5 bases). The CDR3 covers 13 residues. With 8 bases removed from V and 0 bases from J, the gap between germline ends came to 9 bases. Germline V gene data show CDR1 as ENHRY and CDR2 as SYGVKD. The CDR3 here is CAIGGQSTDTQYF. The CDR3 coding sequence is TGTGCCATCGGAGGTCAGAGCACAGATACGCAGTATTTT.

The V gene is TRBV4-3, the J gene TRBJ2-3; TRBD2 matches at 14 bases. The CDR3 is made up of 17 amino acids. CDR1 and CDR2 from the germline V gene are LGHNA and YSLEER. J lost 5 bases, V lost 1 base, and 5 bases had no gene match. The CDR3 coding sequence is TGCGCCAGCAGCCAAGTAATTGGACTAGCGGGAGGAGATACGCAGTATTTT. Amino acid sequence: CASSQVIGLAGGDTQYF.

The chain has TRBV5-4 and TRBJ1-2; 7 positions match TRBD1. The length of the CDR3 is 13 residues. After removal of 2 bases from V and 5 bases from J, the junction contained 3 bases not matched to a gene. Germline-derived CDR1 and CDR2 are SGHNT and YYREEE (reference sequence). CDR3 DNA sequence: TGTGCCAGCAGCTTAGGGACAGATTATGGCTACACCTTC. Its translation is CASSLGTDYGYTF.

The rearrangement uses TRBV10-2 and TRBJ2-1, with D possibly being TRBD2 (7 bases). Between the trimmed V and J ends, which lost 0 bases and 6 bases, there was a span of 18 bases. This CDR3 is 17 amino acids long. Germline V CDR1 and CDR2: WSHSY, SAAADI. For the CDR3, the DNA is TGCGCCAGCAGTGAGTCCGGTGGGGGGGCAAGCGGCAATGAGCAGTTCTTC. This translates into CASSESGGGASGNEQFF.

This chain links TRBV30 with TRBJ1-4, with D possibly TRBD1 on 6 matching bases. CDR1 and CDR2 (germline): GTSNPN, SVGIG (reference sequence). The CDR3 is 20 residues long. Trimming cost V 0 bases and J 0 bases, with 23 bases left between them. CDR3 sequence: CAWSVLRTRGARATNEKLFF. The CDR3, as DNA: TGTGCCTGGAGTGTACTCCGAACCCGGGGGGCAAGGGCAACTAATGAAAAACTGTTTTTT.

The V gene is TRBV15, the J gene TRBJ1-4; 7 bases line up with TRBD1. The CDR3 is 13 amino acids. From germline, CDR1 is LNHNV and CDR2 YYDKDF (reference sequence). V lost 6 bases and J lost 7; bases outside the gene matches: 5. CDR3 residues: CATRGTDREKLFF. DNA of the CDR3: TGTGCCACCAGAGGGACAGATCGTGAAAAACTGTTTTTT.

V gene TRBV11-2 combines with J gene TRBJ1-1; D is possibly TRBD1 (6 bases). Trimming stripped 4 bases from V and 4 bases from J, with 16 bases between. Germline CDR1 is SGHAT and CDR2 is FQNNGV. This CDR3 contains 15 residues. The CDR3 nucleotides are TGTGCCAGCAGCTCACAACAGGGTGGAGGCACTGAAGCTTTCTTT. Protein sequence: CASSSQQGGGTEAFF.

This chain links TRBV29-1 with TRBJ2-7; D is perhaps TRBD1 (6 bases). CDR3 length: 15 residues. Germline lookup yields CDR1 SQVTM and CDR2 ANQGSEA. V lost 6 bases to trimming and J lost 3 bases, with 21 bases between them. Here the CDR3 DNA reads TGCAGCGTAGAAAAGGCGGGCGAACAGGGCTACGAGCAGTACTTC. This translates into CSVEKAGEQGYEQYF.

On this clone itself: One end of the junction varies from germline; a read error may be responsible. Here the CDR3 reads CASSLEGVIWSF. CDR3 DNA sequence: TGCGCCAGCAGCTTGGAGGGGGTTATTTGGTCCTTT. The chain employs TRBV5-1 and TRBJ1-6; weak D call: TRBD1 (6 bases). CDR1 is SGHRS and CDR2 is YFSETQ in the germline V gene. The CDR3 contains 12 residues.

The chain carries TRBV9 and TRBJ2-3; a weak D match, TRBD1 (6 bases). Germline V gives CDR1 SGDLS, CDR2 YYNGEE. Between the trimmed V and J ends, which lost 3 bases and 6 bases, there was a span of 11 bases. There are 13 residues in the CDR3. The CDR3 is CASSAGTHDTQYF. The CDR3 DNA is TGTGCCAGCAGCGCAGGGACACACGATACGCAGTATTTT.

The V gene is TRBV11-1, the J gene TRBJ2-7; perhaps TRBD2 as D (6 bases). CDR3 length equals 18 residues. Germline V CDR1 and CDR2: SGHAT, FQDESV (reference sequence). V gave up 2 bases and J gave up 5 bases, with 25 bases separating them. For the CDR3, the DNA is TGTGCCAGCAGCTTATCTTGGTTAGCCGGGAGCAAAAAGGACGAGCAGTACTTC. Its translation: CASSLSWLAGSKKDEQYF.

The chain recombines TRBV10-1 with TRBJ2-7; 8 bases match TRBD1. The V segment lost 8 bases and the J segment 2 bases; nucleotides outside the gene matches: 8. In germline, CDR1 is WNHNN, CDR2 SYGVQD (reference sequence). The CDR3 is 14 residues long. Here the CDR3 reads CASAAGGNTYEQYF. CDR3 nucleotide sequence: TGCGCCAGCGCCGCAGGGGGCAATACCTACGAGCAGTACTTC.

The V and J genes are TRBV28 and TRBJ2-5, with a weak D call TRBD2 (5 bases). This CDR3 comprises 16 residues. Between the trimmed V and J ends, which lost 4 bases and 2 bases, there was a span of 17 bases. Germline loops: CDR1 MDHEN, CDR2 SYDVKM. This CDR3 reads CASSSPGGARQETQYF. In DNA, the CDR3 is TGTGCCAGCAGTTCCCCCGGAGGAGCAAGACAAGAGACCCAGTACTTC.